This is a list of T cell receptor beta chains from one sample in a study of CD8+ T cells in alopecia areata. Profiled with immunoSEQ multiplex PCR; TCRdb holds only in-frame clones, not every one. The sample has around 140,000 clones, roughly 50% seen once. Sequencing input: CD4+ T cells sorted from blood. The receptors originated from a human donor with alopecia areata. Both conserved end residues are part of each CDR3. D genes are given only for firm matches. Not every row has a clone size; where given, it reads once, few, many or a size class.

cdr3_aa	cdr3_nt	d_call	j_call	clone_size	v_call
CASRAPGLAGRDTQYF	TGTGCCAGCAGGGCCCCGGGACTAGCGGGAAGAGATACGCAGTATTTT	TRBD2	TRBJ2-3	few	TRBV5-4
CSGWSAITDTQYF	TGCAGCGGTTGGTCAGCGATCACAGATACGCAGTATTTT	-	TRBJ2-3	few	TRBV29-1
CASSSNTDTQYF	TGTGCCAGCAGTTCTAACACAGATACGCAGTATTTT	-	TRBJ2-3	-	TRBV6-5
CASSLELGHYEQYF	TGTGCCAGCAGCTTAGAATTAGGCCACTACGAGCAGTACTTC	-	TRBJ2-7	few	TRBV7-9
CASSLGTSGSADTQYF	TGTGCCAGCAGCCTCGGGACTAGTGGGTCAGCAGATACGCAGTATTTT	TRBD2	TRBJ2-3	few	TRBV7-9
CSVEQGMNTEAFF	TGCAGCGTTGAACAGGGGATGAACACTGAAGCTTTCTTT	-	TRBJ1-1	few	TRBV29-1
CASRREPPSYNEQFF	TGTGCCAGCAGACGGGAGCCACCCTCCTACAATGAGCAGTTCTTC	-	TRBJ2-1	-	TRBV27
CSVEDGPTSQETQYF	TGCAGCGTTGAAGACGGACCCACCTCCCAAGAGACCCAGTACTTC	-	TRBJ2-5	-	TRBV29-1
CASRRDRAAEAFF	TGTGCCAGCAGAAGGGACAGGGCGGCGGAAGCTTTCTTT	TRBD1	TRBJ1-1	-	TRBV6-5
CASSTQSGTGYDEQFF	TGTGCCAGCAGCACCCAATCCGGGACAGGCTACGATGAGCAGTTCTTC	TRBD1	TRBJ2-1	few	TRBV9